The rows below give T cell receptor beta chains drawn from one sample of a study of blood T cells in healthy people across ages. TCRdb used MiXCR to reprocess the 5' RACE reads, holding one entry per CDR3 protein. The sample carries over 550,000 distinct CDR3 sequences, about 30% recorded once. The specimen sequenced was blood. All receptors derive from a woman older than 75 in good health. Each CDR3 is given with its conserved first and last residue. Fields, in order: J gene, V gene, D gene, clone size, CDR3 protein, CDR3 DNA. The D gene is left open where the match is weak. A row's size may be missing; if present it is once, few, many or a size class.

>TRBJ1-2|TRBV7-2|TRBD1|many
CASSPDTGARRGYTF
TGTGCCAGCAGCCCGGACACAGGGGCAAGGAGGGGCTACACCTTC
>TRBJ2-3|TRBV7-2|-|-
CASSRDGGRSDTQYF
TGTGCCAGCAGCCGTGACGGGGGACGGAGCGATACGCAGTATTTT
>TRBJ2-5|TRBV11-2|-|many
CASSLFAGETQYF
TGTGCCAGCAGCTTATTCGCTGGGGAGACCCAGTACTTC
>TRBJ1-1|TRBV12-3/TRBV12-4|-|many
CASSLLRDTEAFF
TGTGCCAGCAGTTTGCTCCGAGACACTGAAGCTTTCTTT
>TRBJ1-2|TRBV12-3/TRBV12-4|TRBD1|-
CASSLGTGVRGYGYTF
TGTGCCAGCAGTTTAGGGACAGGGGTTAGGGGCTATGGCTACACCTTC
>TRBJ2-5|TRBV6-5|-|many
CASSYSTAETQYF
TGTGCCAGCAGTTACTCGACAGCAGAGACCCAGTACTTC
>TRBJ2-7|TRBV9|-|-
CASSVDGGRDYEQYF
TGTGCCAGCAGCGTAGACGGGGGGCGTGACTACGAGCAGTACTTC
>TRBJ2-1|TRBV27|TRBD2|many
CASSPLPGTSGGLNEQFF
TGTGCCAGCAGTCCGCTGCCTGGGACTAGCGGGGGGCTCAATGAGCAGTTCTTC
>TRBJ2-4|TRBV7-2|-|few
CVSSPSRRGSHIQYF
TGTGTCAGCAGTCCATCGAGACGGGGCTCGCACATTCAGTACTTC
>TRBJ2-5|TRBV5-1|TRBD2|-
CASSFGLAVDNGQYF
TGCGCCAGCAGCTTTGGACTAGCGGTCGACAATGGGCAGTACTTC
>TRBJ1-2|TRBV7-9|-|-
CAGGRGDYGYTF
TGTGCCGGCGGTCGAGGTGACTATGGCTACACCTTC
>TRBJ1-5|TRBV30|-|-
CAWSSGAIKPQHF
TGTGCCTGGAGTTCCGGGGCTATCAAGCCCCAGCATTTT
>TRBJ2-7|TRBV2|-|-
CASSETGSYEQYF
TGTGCCAGCAGTGAAACAGGATCTTACGAGCAGTACTTC
>TRBJ1-6|TRBV20-1|-|many
CSARDRGASYNSPLHF
TGCAGTGCTAGAGATCGGGGGGCCAGCTATAATTCACCCCTCCACTTT
>TRBJ1-2|TRBV6-6|TRBD1|-
CAGSYLRDRANYGYTF
TGTGCCGGCAGTTACTTGCGGGACAGGGCTAACTACGGCTACACCTTC
>TRBJ2-7|TRBV7-9|-|many
CASSLLDYEQYF
TGTGCCAGCAGCTTACTTGACTACGAGCAGTACTTC
>TRBJ2-7|TRBV4-1|-|-
CASSQDEGSGVYEQYF
TGCGCCAGCAGCCAAGATGAGGGTAGCGGAGTCTACGAGCAGTACTTC
>TRBJ2-3|TRBV12-3/TRBV12-4|-|many
CASTGGTDTQYF
TGTGCCAGCACGGGGGGCACAGATACGCAGTATTTT
>TRBJ2-5|TRBV10-3|-|-
CAIGEGQPQETQYF
TGTGCCATCGGGGAGGGACAGCCCCAAGAGACCCAGTACTTC
>TRBJ1-2|TRBV5-6|TRBD1|many
CASSSGQTYVDTF
TGTGCCAGCAGCTCGGGACAGACTTACGTGGACACCTTC
>TRBJ1-2|TRBV7-9|-|many
CASSLALAVAGYTF
TGTGCCAGCAGCTTAGCGTTGGCAGTAGCTGGCTACACCTTC
>TRBJ2-2|TRBV5-1|-|few
CASSLGSGSGELFF
TGCGCCAGCAGCTTGGGGTCCGGCTCCGGGGAGCTGTTTTTT
>TRBJ2-1|TRBV30|TRBD2|-
CACSGPMDKEQFF
TGTGCCTGTAGCGGGCCTATGGACAAGGAGCAGTTCTTC
>TRBJ1-1|TRBV20-1|-|-
CSARGGRGGNTEAFF
TGCAGTGCTAGAGGAGGTCGGGGGGGGAACACTGAAGCTTTCTTT
>TRBJ2-2|TRBV4-2|TRBD1|few
CASSPDRDRPLTGELFF
TGTGCCAGCAGCCCGGACAGGGACAGGCCTCTCACCGGGGAGCTGTTTTTT
>TRBJ2-2|TRBV7-9|TRBD2|few
CASSLGGTTAGELFF
TGTGCCAGCAGCTTGGGAGGGACTACCGCCGGGGAGCTGTTTTTT
>TRBJ1-4|TRBV12-2|-|once
CASLPPRHSTNEKLFF
TGTGCAAGTCTCCCCCCGCGACACTCAACTAATGAAAAACTGTTTTTT
>TRBJ1-4|TRBV4-1|TRBD1|many
CASSRGQGTATNEKLFF
TGCGCCAGCAGCCGAGGACAGGGGACAGCAACTAATGAAAAACTGTTTTTT
>TRBJ2-3|TRBV6-2/TRBV6-3|-|many
CASSYSTSVDTQYF
TGTGCCAGCAGTTACTCGACGTCGGTAGATACGCAGTATTTT
>TRBJ2-7|TRBV6-2/TRBV6-3|TRBD2|-
CACSRAALAGPYNEQYF
TGTGCCTGCAGTCGCGCCGCTCTAGCGGGGCCCTACAATGAGCAGTACTTC
>TRBJ1-5|TRBV20-1|-|many
CSAREGGQISNQPQHF
TGCAGTGCTAGAGAGGGAGGGCAAATTAGCAATCAGCCCCAGCATTTT
>TRBJ2-7|TRBV7-6|-|-
CASSTRQGNHEQYF
TGTGCCAGCAGCACACGACAAGGGAACCACGAGCAGTACTTC
>TRBJ2-5|TRBV24-1|-|-
CATGATGFEQYF
TGTGCCACCGGTGCCACAGGGTTTGAGCAGTACTTC
>TRBJ1-5|TRBV7-9|-|-
CASSLAETVRVQPQHF
TGTGCCAGCAGCTTAGCGGAGACGGTCCGTGTTCAGCCCCAGCATTTT
>TRBJ2-1|TRBV29-1|TRBD2|many
CSIHGAGGPIEQFF
TGCAGCATCCACGGGGCGGGGGGGCCAATTGAGCAGTTCTTC
>TRBJ2-4|TRBV5-1|-|many
CASSPSVVAKNIQYF
TGCGCCAGCAGCCCTAGTGTAGTAGCCAAAAACATTCAGTACTTC
>TRBJ2-5|TRBV6-2/TRBV6-3|-|many
CASSHGGRETQYF
TGTGCCAGCAGCCATGGCGGCCGTGAGACCCAGTACTTC
>TRBJ2-7|TRBV20-1|TRBD2|many
CSAQTSGASYEQYF
TGCAGTGCTCAGACTAGCGGGGCTTCCTACGAGCAGTACTTC
>TRBJ1-1|TRBV2|-|-
CASSDGGGGTRMNTEAFF
TGTGCCAGCAGTGACGGCGGAGGGGGAACCCGCATGAACACTGAAGCTTTCTTT
>TRBJ2-1|TRBV24-1|TRBD1|-
CATSDRAAGQGRNEQFF
TGTGCCACCAGTGACCGTGCAGCGGGACAGGGCCGTAATGAGCAGTTCTTC